This paragraph reports one TCR beta chain. As yet, its antigen is unknown. The data originate from a study of shared clonotypes between healthy human individuals. The length of the CDR3 is 15 residues. The ends were cut back, 5 bases at V and 4 bases at J, with 18 bases in the middle. From germline, CDR1 is SGHTA and CDR2 FQGNSA. Findings of the study overall: Across a handful of donors, naive CD4 shared 4.5% to 6%, naive CD8 around 3.8%, memory CD4 over 2%, memory CD8 around 0.36%.

Clones were read by immunoSEQ multiplex PCR, and TCRdb kept only the in-frame ones, dropping some. The sample lists 2 million to 3 million clones; over 85% were seen once. This TCR derives from a man aged 18 to 30 in good health. Some clones in this sample may be carry-over from other donors' samples. This chain uses TRBV7-2 with TRBJ2-7, with D unresolved. Sequencing was performed on naive CD4+ T cells from PBMCs. Subset here: CD45RA+ positively selected. CDR3 protein: CASSPPGDPSYEQYF. The CDR3 DNA sequence: TGTGCCAGCAGCCCCCCCGGCGATCCTTCTTACGAGCAGTACTTC.